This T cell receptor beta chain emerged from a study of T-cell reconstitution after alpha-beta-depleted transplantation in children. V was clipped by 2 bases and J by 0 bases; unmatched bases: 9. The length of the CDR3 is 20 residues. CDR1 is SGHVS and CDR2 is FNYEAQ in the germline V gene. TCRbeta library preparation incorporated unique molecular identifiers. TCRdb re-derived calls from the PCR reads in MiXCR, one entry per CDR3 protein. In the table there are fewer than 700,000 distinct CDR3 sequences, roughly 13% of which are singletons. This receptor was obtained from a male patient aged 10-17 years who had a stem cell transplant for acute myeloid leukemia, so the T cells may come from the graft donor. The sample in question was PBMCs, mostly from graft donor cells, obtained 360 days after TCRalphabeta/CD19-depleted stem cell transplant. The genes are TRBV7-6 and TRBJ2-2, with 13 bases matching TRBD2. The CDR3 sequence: CASSLKRRTSGGANTGELFF. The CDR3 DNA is TGTGCCAGCAGCTTAAAGCGTCGGACTAGCGGGGGTGCGAACACCGGGGAGCTGTTTTTT.